The clone carrying this T cell receptor beta chain was seen at least ten times. As yet, its antigen is unknown. The data belong to a study of T cells in Graves' hyperthyroidism and ophthalmopathy. Study-level results: The model's output predicted ophthalmopathy at a median of 6.5 months prior to onset.

RNA transcripts were the template for amplifying TCR beta CDR3 regions. Carried out on the TCR CDR3, a first-round RT-PCR used the HTBI primer set. TCRdb used MiXCR to reprocess the multiplex PCR reads, holding one entry per CDR3 protein. The sample includes about 350,000 distinct CDR3 sequences, approximately 14% of them seen just once. The CDR3 has 11 amino acids. V gave up 7 bases and J gave up 5 bases, with 11 bases separating them. Per the germline V gene, CDR1 is SQVTM and CDR2 is ANQGSEA. The definition of stable Graves' hyperthyroidism was no ophthalmopathy progression within 18 months. Exclusion of patients followed from uncontrolled infection, other autoimmune disease, pregnancy or lactation. Diagnosis rested on symptoms, serum thyroxine and TRAb, thyroid ultrasound, and orbital computed tomography.

This TCR was sampled from a woman younger than 45 with Graves' hyperthyroidism. The sequencing input was blood. V is TRBV29-1 and J is TRBJ2-5; perhaps TRBD2 as D (6 bases). CDR3 sequence reads: CSANAGETQYF. CDR3 in DNA: TGCAGCGCCAATGCGGGGGAGACCCAGTACTTC.